The 30 T cell receptor beta chains in this list originate from one sample, sequenced in a study of control samples from healthy donors and cancer patients. Here immunoSEQ multiplex PCR was the method, and the copy in TCRdb shows in-frame clones only, minus some. The sample holds roughly 130,000 clones, around nine tenths seen once. Specimen: blood. These receptors all stem from a woman aged 30 to 39 in good health.

This sequence joins TRBV27 and TRBJ1-1; D is possibly TRBD1 (6 bases). Trimming pared 4 bases from V and 4 bases from J, leaving 13 bases between. The CDR3 extends over 14 amino acids. CDR1 MNHEY and CDR2 SMNVEV come from the germline V gene (reference sequence). This CDR3 is CASSYHAGVTEAFF. The CDR3, as DNA: TGTGCCAGCAGTTATCATGCAGGGGTCACTGAAGCTTTCTTT.

This chain links TRBV9 with TRBJ2-1; 7 nucleotides match TRBD1. CDR3 length equals 17 residues. Looked up from germline, CDR1 is SGDLS and CDR2 is YYNGEE. The V and J ends lost 2 bases and 0 bases, in that order; junction bases with no gene match: 8. CDR3 loop: CASSVAGQASSYNEQFF. DNA for the CDR3: TGTGCCAGCAGCGTGGCTGGACAGGCTAGCTCCTACAATGAGCAGTTCTTC.

This chain joins TRBV30 and TRBJ1-2, with D perhaps TRBD1 (6 bases). CDR1 is GTSNPN, CDR2 SVGIG, per germline (reference sequence). The CDR3 has 15 amino acids. V was shortened by 2 bases and J by 1 base, with 14 bases between the two germline ends. Here the CDR3 reads CAWSSRQAYNYGYTF. The CDR3 coding sequence is TGTGCCTGGAGTTCCCGACAGGCATATAACTATGGCTACACCTTC.

J is TRBJ1-1 and V is TRBV6-2 or TRBV6-3; 7 bases are shared with TRBD1. The CDR3 runs to 15 residues. V dropped 4 bases and J dropped 4; count of bases not matched to a gene: 9. Per the germline V gene, CDR1 is MNHEY and CDR2 is SVGEGT. The CDR3 region is CASSSNRGIGTEAFF. Here the CDR3 DNA reads TGTGCCAGCAGTTCGAACAGGGGAATAGGCACTGAAGCTTTCTTT.

The V and J genes are TRBV21-1 and TRBJ1-6; the D segment call TRBD1 is taken from the table without a DNA check. TRBV21-1 is a pseudogene. The CDR3 runs to 14 residues. This chain's CDR3 is CASSPDRASSPLHF. CDR3 DNA: TGTGCCAGCAGCCCCGACAGGGCGAGCTCACCCCTCCACTTT.

The V and J genes are TRBV10-3 and TRBJ2-2; 7 bases fit TRBD1. Germline V gene sequence: CDR1 ENHRY, CDR2 SYGVKD. The CDR3 runs 16 residues. The V and J ends lost 4 bases and 3 bases, in that order; junction bases with no gene match: 8. The CDR3 loop reads CAISGKTGRDTGELFF. CDR3 in DNA: TGTGCCATCAGTGGCAAGACAGGGAGAGACACCGGGGAGCTGTTTTTT.

The chain couples TRBV7-2 to TRBJ2-5; D may match TRBD1 or TRBD2 (6 bases each). This CDR3 comprises 14 residues. Germline V gene lookup returns CDR1 SGHTA and CDR2 FQGNSA. The ends were cut back, 5 bases at V and 4 bases at J, with 14 bases in the middle. The CDR3 reads CASSLDRGRETQYF. The CDR3 DNA reads as TGTGCCAGCAGCCTAGATCGGGGGCGAGAGACCCAGTACTTC.

This chain uses TRBV2 with TRBJ2-7; unclear D gene. This CDR3 is built from 12 residues. Trimming took 5 bases from V and 2 from J, leaving 7 bases between them. CDR1 is SNHLY, CDR2 FYNNEI, per germline. This chain's CDR3 is CASSRTAYEQYF. As DNA, the CDR3 is TGTGCCAGCAGTCGAACAGCCTACGAGCAGTACTTC.

J is TRBJ2-1 and V is TRBV14; possibly TRBD2 for D (6 bases). V was pared by 4 bases and J by 3 bases, with 22 bases between. CDR3 length: 18 amino acids. Germline CDR1 and CDR2: SGHDN and FVKESK. The CDR3 here is CASSLWGFGGNIYNEQFF. As DNA, the CDR3 is TGTGCCAGCAGCCTCTGGGGTTTCGGGGGTAATATCTACAATGAGCAGTTCTTC.

The gene calls are TRBV9 and TRBJ2-1; 8 bases fit TRBD2. CDR1 is SGDLS and CDR2 is YYNGEE in the germline V gene. V was pared by 4 bases and J by 9 bases, with 18 bases of the junction left unmatched. There are 17 residues in the CDR3. The CDR3 DNA is TGTGCCAGCAGCCCAACGAGTTGGAGCGGGAGTTGGATTGAGCAGTTCTTC. Its translation is CASSPTSWSGSWIEQFF. Combining the CDR3 with reference TRBV9 and TRBJ2-1 gives the whole variable domain DSGVTQTPKHLITATGQRVTLRCSPRSGDLSVYWYQQSLDQGLQFLIQYYNGEERAKGNILERFSAQQFPDLHSELNLSSLELGDSALYFCASSPTSWSGSWIEQFFGPGTRLTVL.

This chain links TRBV2 with TRBJ2-7; TRBD1 matches at 7 bases. V shed 6 bases and J 2 bases; nucleotides not matched to a gene: 7. Germline loops: CDR1 SNHLY, CDR2 FYNNEI. This CDR3 has 14 amino acids. The CDR3: CASRTLTGTYEQYF. In nucleotides, the CDR3 is TGTGCCAGCAGGACCCTGACAGGGACCTACGAGCAGTACTTC.

The rearrangement uses TRBV6-5 and TRBJ2-7; D not certain. CDR1 MNHEY and CDR2 SVGAGI come from the germline V gene. V was trimmed by 0 bases and J by 6 bases, leaving 9 bases between them. This CDR3 has 13 residues. CDR3 coding DNA: TGTGCCAGCAGTTACTCATCACCCACCGAGCAGTACTTC. Its protein is CASSYSSPTEQYF.

For the CDR3, the DNA is TGTGCCAGCAGTTCGACAGGGAACTATGGCTACACCTTC. Protein product: CASSSTGNYGYTF. V usage is TRBV27 and J usage is TRBJ1-2; TRBD1 aligns across 7 bases. The CDR3 totals 13 residues. Germline CDR1 reads MNHEY; CDR2 reads SMNVEV (reference sequence). The V segment lost 4 bases and the J segment 2 bases; nucleotides outside the gene matches: 1.

DNA of the CDR3: TGTGCCAGCAGTCTCCGGGACTCCTTATACAATGAGCAGTTCTTC. This gives the protein CASSLRDSLYNEQFF. This sequence joins TRBV27 and TRBJ2-1; D is perhaps TRBD2 (6 bases). This CDR3 contains 15 residues. Germline V lookup: CDR1 MNHEY, CDR2 SMNVEV (reference sequence). Trimming removed 5 bases at V and 4 bases at J, with 15 bases between.

V and J are TRBV28 and TRBJ1-5; 8 nucleotides line up with TRBD1. Per germline, CDR1 MDHEN and CDR2 SYDVKM. Germline trimming cut 8 bases from V and 3 bases from J; bases unmatched to any gene: 9. This CDR3 is built from 15 residues. The CDR3 loop reads CASLRDRSANQPQHF. The CDR3 DNA sequence: TGTGCCAGCTTGAGGGACAGGAGCGCCAATCAGCCCCAGCATTTT.

The chain is built from TRBV19 and TRBJ2-3; 7 positions agree with TRBD1. The CDR3 has 14 residues. Germline values: CDR1 LNHDA, CDR2 SQIVND (reference sequence). V lost 5 bases and J lost 4; bases outside the gene matches: 6. CDR3 DNA: TGTGCCAGTAGTTTCCTTACAGGGGCAGATACGCAGTATTTT. This encodes CASSFLTGADTQYF.

The chain is built from TRBV9 and TRBJ2-3; 10 bases align to TRBD2. The germline V gene has CDR1 SGDLS and CDR2 YYNGEE. The ends lost 4 bases at V and 6 bases at J; junction bases unmatched: 14. The CDR3 is 17 residues long. The CDR3 coding sequence is TGTGCCAGCAGCCCGCCGGAACTAGCGGGACTCGGGGATACGCAGTATTTT. Protein product: CASSPPELAGLGDTQYF.

The chain carries TRBV28 and TRBJ1-2, with a possible D match to TRBD1 (6 bases). CDR1 is MDHEN, CDR2 SYDVKM, per germline. The germline V and J ends were trimmed by 3 bases and 8 bases, with 22 bases remaining between them. This CDR3 has 16 residues. In DNA, the CDR3 is TGTGCCAGCAGTTTGTGGGACATAGATCCCGCGACAGGCTACACCTTC. It is translated as CASSLWDIDPATGYTF.

The V call is TRBV27, the J call TRBJ1-1; no definite D call. The CDR3 runs to 15 residues. Trimming took off 0 bases at V and 7 bases at J, with 15 bases between the two ends. Germline lookup yields CDR1 MNHEY and CDR2 SMNVEV (reference sequence). CDR3 sequence: CASSLSGPARREAFF. The CDR3 nucleotides are TGTGCCAGCAGTTTATCAGGGCCGGCGCGCCGTGAAGCTTTCTTT.

The rearrangement joins TRBV4-1 to TRBJ2-1; 12 positions agree with TRBD2. This CDR3 has 17 residues. Unmatched junction bases numbered 6, after V lost 6 bases and J lost 0 bases. The germline V gene encodes CDR1 MGHRA and CDR2 YSYEKL. The CDR3: CASSPGLAGISYNEQFF. The CDR3 nucleotides read TGCGCCAGCAGTCCTGGACTAGCGGGAATCTCCTACAATGAGCAGTTCTTC.

The chain has TRBV6-1 and TRBJ2-7; either TRBD1 or TRBD2 may supply D (7 bases each). Trimming shortened V by 3 bases and J by 6 bases, and 21 bases separated the two germline ends. The CDR3 consists of 16 residues. CDR1 is MNHNS, CDR2 SASEGT, per germline. CDR3 bases: TGTGCCAGCAGTGATTTACCCACAGGGGAGGGTGGCGAGCAGTACTTC. As protein: CASSDLPTGEGGEQYF.

The CDR3 sequence: CASSVVDRGGTRGNYGYTF. The CDR3 DNA follows: TGTGCCAGCAGCGTAGTCGACCGGGGGGGGACCCGCGGGAACTATGGCTACACCTTC. V gene TRBV9 combines with J gene TRBJ1-2; D perhaps matches TRBD1 (5 bases). The CDR3 extends over 19 amino acids. V dropped 0 bases and J dropped 2 bases, with 23 bases sitting between them. CDR1 is SGDLS, CDR2 YYNGEE, per germline.

The V and J genes are TRBV6-5 and TRBJ2-5; 7 nucleotides align to TRBD2. V lost 4 bases to trimming and J lost 0 bases; unmatched junction nucleotides: 8. The CDR3 is made up of 16 amino acids. CDR1 is MNHEY and CDR2 is SVGAGI in the germline V gene. The CDR3 coding sequence is TGTGCCAGCAGTTTTTTCGGGCTAGCGGACCAAGAGACCCAGTACTTC. This gives the protein CASSFFGLADQETQYF.

On this clone itself: At the DNA level, this CDR3 is encoded by other sequences in the same sample as well. The rearrangement links TRBV7-9 to TRBJ1-1, with 8 positions matching TRBD1. The ends lost 5 bases at V and 3 bases at J; junction bases unmatched: 5. Germline V gene sequence: CDR1 SEHNR, CDR2 FQNEAQ (reference sequence). The CDR3 totals 14 residues. The CDR3 loop is CASSLGQGDTEAFF. CDR3 DNA: TGTGCCAGCAGCCTTGGACAGGGAGACACTGAAGCTTTCTTT. The variable domain in full, with the rest retrieved from reference TRBV7-9 and TRBJ1-1, is DTGVSQNPRHKITKRGQNVTFRCDPISEHNRLYWYRQTLGQGPEFLTYFQNEAQLEKSRLLSDRFSAERPKGSFSTLEIQRTEQGDSAMYLCASSLGQGDTEAFFGQGTRLTVV.

The rearrangement uses TRBV19 and TRBJ1-2; D gene uncertain. Looked up from germline, CDR1 is LNHDA and CDR2 is SQIVND (reference sequence). The CDR3 spans 14 residues. V lost 6 bases, J lost 1 base, and 12 bases lay in between. CDR3 nucleotide sequence: TGTGCCAGTAGCAGGACGGATATTAACTATGGCTACACCTTC. Translated: CASSRTDINYGYTF.

The chain is built from TRBV27 and TRBJ1-2; no reliable D call. CDR1 is MNHEY and CDR2 is SMNVEV in the germline V gene (reference sequence). The V end lost 6 bases, the J end lost 10 bases, and 21 bases lay between the germline ends. CDR3 size: 14 residues. CDR3 loop: CASSQALRAVTYTF. As DNA, the CDR3 is TGTGCCAGCAGCCAAGCATTACGGGCGGTAACCTACACCTTC.

V usage is TRBV7-3 and J usage is TRBJ2-3; TRBD2 agrees at 7 bases. This CDR3 has 14 residues. CDR1 and CDR2 from the germline V gene are SGHTA and FQGTGA. The V segment lost 5 bases and the J segment 2 bases; nucleotides outside the gene matches: 4. The CDR3 reads CASSRGLDTDTQYF. DNA for the CDR3: TGTGCCAGCAGCCGAGGACTAGACACAGATACGCAGTATTTT.

V usage is TRBV28 and J usage is TRBJ2-4; D not certain. The germline gives CDR1 MDHEN, CDR2 SYDVKM. Trimming removed 3 bases at V and 8 bases at J, with 11 bases between. This CDR3 contains 13 residues. The CDR3 DNA is TGTGCCAGCAGTTTGACGCCCACTTACATTCAGTACTTC. It specifies CASSLTPTYIQYF.

The CDR3: CASSPGQGSRIGNTIYF. CDR3 in DNA: TGTGCCAGCTCACCGGGGCAGGGGAGCCGTATAGGAAACACCATATATTTT. V gene TRBV18 combines with J gene TRBJ1-3, with D perhaps matching TRBD1 (6 bases). The V end lost 3 bases, the J end lost 4 bases, and 19 bases lay between the germline ends. The CDR3 runs 17 residues. Germline V lookup: CDR1 KGHSH, CDR2 LQKENI.

The chain is built from TRBV24-1 and TRBJ2-1; 11 bases are a match to TRBD2. CDR3 length: 16 amino acids. J was trimmed by 4 bases and V by 3 bases; bases with no gene match: 4. Germline loops: CDR1 KGHDR, CDR2 SFDVKD. CDR3 nucleotides: TGTGCCACCAGTGATGGGACTAGCGGCCCTTACAATGAGCAGTTCTTC. It yields the protein CATSDGTSGPYNEQFF.